A single sample gave rise to the 26 T cell receptor beta chains below, sequenced in a study of CD8 T cells in ankylosing spondylitis. Regarding the study as a whole: Blood of patients with ankylosing spondylitis appeared to be characterized by a TCR beta motif of about 8 highly homologous variants.

In TCRdb, the 5' RACE reads were re-called with MiXCR into one record per CDR3 protein. There are roughly 470,000 distinct CDR3 sequences in the sample; 25% to 30% occur only once, and under 0.9% lies in the top ten. Antigens of these TCRs are unknown. Source material: blood, either unsorted or a sorted T cell fraction (not recorded which). Receptors were obtained from a male donor with ankylosing spondylitis.

This clonotype has just a few counts. The chain has TRBV10-3 and TRBJ2-3; perhaps TRBD2 as D (5 bases). Between the trimmed V and J ends, which lost 2 bases and 1 base, there was a span of 13 bases. The germline CDR1 and CDR2 sequences are ENHRY and SYGVKD. This CDR3 region has 16 residues. The CDR3 nucleotides are TGTGCCATCAGTGAGCGGGCTAGCAAGGGCACAGATACGCAGTATTTT. Encoded protein: CAISERASKGTDTQYF.

The chain carries TRBV28 and TRBJ1-6; 7 nucleotides match TRBD1. The junction had 0 bases not matched to a gene; V was cut back by 5 bases and J by 2 bases. Germline V gives CDR1 MDHEN, CDR2 SYDVKM. This CDR3 is 14 amino acids long. The CDR3 loop reads CASSQGAYNSPLHF. CDR3 bases: TGTGCCAGCAGTCAGGGGGCCTATAATTCACCCCTCCACTTT.

This clonotype was found a few times. This sequence joins TRBV27 and TRBJ2-7; the match to TRBD1 covers 10 bases. Germline loops: CDR1 MNHEY, CDR2 SMNVEV (reference sequence). This CDR3 is 16 amino acids long. The trim removed 5 bases at V and 2 bases at J, leaving 9 bases unmatched. In DNA, the CDR3 is TGTGCCAGCAGTATCCTCCCCGGGACAGGGGCCTACGAGCAGTACTTC. It specifies CASSILPGTGAYEQYF.

The rearrangement links TRBV5-1 to TRBJ1-1, with 8 bases that match TRBD1. V trimming: 0 bases; J trimming: 2 bases; junction bases outside the gene matches: 3. This CDR3 comprises 15 residues. Germline-derived CDR1 and CDR2 are SGHRS and YFSETQ. CDR3 coding DNA: TGCGCCAGCAGCTTGGGAGCAGGGGGCAACACTGAAGCTTTCTTT. Translation gives CASSLGAGGNTEAFF.

This clonotype was recorded many times. The J gene is TRBJ1-2, the V gene TRBV20-1; D is undetermined. The V end lost 4 bases, the J end lost 8 bases, and 20 bases lay between the germline ends. The CDR3 sequence is 14 residues long. Germline values: CDR1 DFQATT, CDR2 SNEGSKA (reference sequence). CDR3 DNA: TGCAGTGCTAAAAAATTCAGACAACTATGGGGCTACACCTTC. It encodes CSAKKFRQLWGYTF.

This clonotype was observed a handful of times. The chain is built from TRBV6-4 and TRBJ2-3; D gene ambiguous. V gave up 4 bases and J gave up 1 base, with 6 bases separating them. This CDR3 has 13 residues. CDR1 and CDR2 (germline): MRHNA, SNTAGT. In nucleotides, the CDR3 is TGTGCCAGCAGTGTTTCTCGCACAGATACGCAGTATTTT. It is translated as CASSVSRTDTQYF.

This clonotype turned up a few times. The chain uses TRBV27 and TRBJ2-5, with D maybe TRBD2 (5 bases). Germline CDR1 reads MNHEY; CDR2 reads SMNVEV (reference sequence). This CDR3 has 14 residues. Trimming left V 8 bases short and J 4 bases short, with 17 bases between. CDR3 protein: CASGERRVGETQYF. As DNA, the CDR3 is TGTGCCAGCGGCGAGAGGCGGGTAGGAGAGACCCAGTACTTC.

The CDR3 loop is CASSPTHDSSYGYTF. CDR3 nucleotide sequence: TGTGCCAGCAGCCCGACCCACGACAGCTCCTATGGCTACACCTTC. The V and J genes are TRBV3-1 and TRBJ1-2; D might be TRBD1 (5 bases). V lost 4 bases, J lost 4 bases, and 16 bases lay in between. CDR1 and CDR2 (germline): LGHDT, YNNKEL (reference sequence). This CDR3 is built from 15 residues.

This clonotype has a handful of counts. This chain joins TRBV10-1 and TRBJ2-7; D is ambiguous. Germline CDR1 is WNHNN and CDR2 is SYGVQD (reference sequence). This CDR3 has 13 amino acids. Between the trimmed V and J ends, which lost 5 bases and 3 bases, there was a span of 11 bases. CDR3 loop: CASSSGSNYEQYF. The CDR3 nucleotides are TGCGCCAGCAGTTCGGGCTCCAACTACGAGCAGTACTTC.

The chain recombines TRBV10-1 with TRBJ1-5; D is undetermined. The V gene lost 3 bases and the J gene lost 6 bases, with 12 bases spanning the gap. Germline V gene sequence: CDR1 WNHNN, CDR2 SYGVQD (reference sequence). This CDR3 has 14 amino acids. The CDR3 region is CASSDRPGGQPQHF. The DNA for the CDR3 is TGCGCCAGCAGTGACCGGCCGGGAGGTCAGCCCCAGCATTTT.

The V call is TRBV7-9, the J call TRBJ2-3; D unresolved. Germline lookup yields CDR1 SEHNR and CDR2 FQNEAQ (reference sequence). CDR3 length: 14 residues. V shed 3 bases and J shed 0 bases, with 7 bases lying between them. The CDR3 DNA sequence: TGTGCCAGCAGCTTGGATCTCAGCACAGATACGCAGTATTTT. As protein: CASSLDLSTDTQYF.

The rearrangement links TRBV9 to TRBJ2-5; 8 positions match TRBD1. V lost 0 bases to trimming and J lost 4 bases; unmatched junction nucleotides: 14. Per the germline V gene, CDR1 is SGDLS and CDR2 is YYNGEE. The CDR3 loop spans 18 amino acids. Here the CDR3 DNA reads TGTGCCAGCAGCGTAGCCCCAGGACAGGGTATTTTGCGAGAGACCCAGTACTTC. As protein: CASSVAPGQGILRETQYF.

J is TRBJ1-6 and V is TRBV27; D not certain. The germline V gene has CDR1 MNHEY and CDR2 SMNVEV (reference sequence). V lost 6 bases and J 0 bases, leaving 12 bases between the germline ends. The CDR3 has 16 residues. CDR3 sequence reads: CASRTRISSYNSPLHF. The CDR3 nucleotides read TGTGCCAGCAGGACCAGGATAAGCTCCTATAATTCACCCCTCCACTTT.

The chain has TRBV7-9 and TRBJ1-2; 9 bases match TRBD1. The ends lost 2 bases at V and 7 bases at J; junction bases unmatched: 5. There are 14 residues in the CDR3. Germline V gives CDR1 SEHNR, CDR2 FQNEAQ (reference sequence). DNA for the CDR3: TGTGCCAGCAGCTTATGGGACAGGGTTACTGGCTACACCTTC. Protein sequence: CASSLWDRVTGYTF.

This chain links TRBV3-1 with TRBJ2-5, with D unclear. V shed 4 bases and J shed 5 bases, with 11 bases lying between them. The CDR3 spans 13 residues. The germline V gene has CDR1 LGHDT and CDR2 YNNKEL (reference sequence). CDR3 sequence reads: CASSPTAAETQYF. As DNA, the CDR3 is TGTGCCAGCAGCCCCACCGCGGCGGAGACCCAGTACTTC.

The rearrangement joins TRBV29-1 to TRBJ2-1; no definite D call. Per the germline V gene, CDR1 is SQVTM and CDR2 is ANQGSEA. The CDR3 runs 14 residues. Trimming took off 3 bases at V and 2 bases at J, with 11 bases between the two ends. The CDR3 DNA is TGCAGCGTTGAGGGCCTAGGGACCTACAATGAGCAGTTCTTC. It codes for CSVEGLGTYNEQFF.

This clonotype was seen repeatedly, ten times or more. The chain combines TRBV5-1 with TRBJ1-5; TRBD1 might be the D (5 bases). V lost 4 bases, J lost 4 bases, and 15 bases lay in between. The CDR3 is 15 amino acids. Germline CDR1 is SGHRS and CDR2 is YFSETQ. In DNA, the CDR3 is TGCGCCAGCAGCCTCGACAGTAGCCAAAATCAGCCCCAGCATTTT. This sequence encodes CASSLDSSQNQPQHF.

The J gene is TRBJ1-5, the V gene TRBV2, with D maybe TRBD1 (5 bases). Germline loops: CDR1 SNHLY, CDR2 FYNNEI. The CDR3 length is 15 residues. V was pared by 7 bases and J by 7 bases, with 20 bases between. The CDR3 loop is CASTLRDRNSQPQHF. The CDR3 region has the DNA TGTGCCAGCACCCTTAGAGACAGAAATTCGCAGCCCCAGCATTTT.

The gene calls are TRBV24-1 and TRBJ1-1; 7 positions match TRBD1. Germline V CDR1 and CDR2: KGHDR, SFDVKD. The CDR3 extends over 12 amino acids. Losses at the gene ends were 8 bases for V and 1 base for J; bases not matched to a gene: 0. This CDR3 is CATKGANTEAFF. CDR3 DNA sequence: TGTGCCACCAAGGGGGCGAACACTGAAGCTTTCTTT.

The chain recombines TRBV7-2 with TRBJ1-2; 8 bases line up with TRBD1. The V and J ends lost 1 base and 2 bases, in that order; junction bases with no gene match: 9. Per germline, CDR1 SGHTA and CDR2 FQGNSA. The CDR3 spans 17 residues. CDR3 sequence: CASSLGPGGASNYGYTF. The CDR3 nucleotides read TGTGCCAGCAGCTTAGGTCCAGGGGGCGCTTCGAACTATGGCTACACCTTC.

This clonotype turned up a few times. The chain carries TRBV20-1 and TRBJ1-1; D ambiguous. The CDR3 has 13 residues. Germline V CDR1 and CDR2: DFQATT, SNEGSKA (reference sequence). Trimming shortened V by 0 bases and J by 4 bases, and 9 bases separated the two germline ends. CDR3 in amino acids: CSAREDMTTEAFF. The CDR3 nucleotides are TGCAGTGCTAGAGAAGACATGACCACTGAAGCTTTCTTT.

The V call is TRBV7-6, the J call TRBJ1-1, with D unresolved. CDR1 and CDR2 (germline): SGHVS, FNYEAQ. Trimming cost V 1 base and J 1 base, with 10 bases left between them. The CDR3 is 15 amino acids. CDR3 protein: CASSLGRLENTEAFF. The CDR3 DNA reads as TGTGCCAGCAGCTTAGGTCGTTTGGAGAACACTGAAGCTTTCTTT.

In this sample, this clonotype turned up a few times. The chain uses TRBV29-1 and TRBJ2-2; 10 bases match TRBD2. CDR3 size: 14 residues. In germline, CDR1 is SQVTM, CDR2 ANQGSEA. CDR3 region: CASGGAGLTGELFF. Written as DNA, the CDR3 is TGCGCCAGCGGGGGGGCGGGTCTTACCGGGGAGCTGTTTTTT.

The chain recombines TRBV7-9 with TRBJ2-1; D gene uncertain. Germline assignment: CDR1 SEHNR and CDR2 FQNEAQ (reference sequence). This CDR3 is 12 amino acids long. Trimming pared 3 bases from V and 6 bases from J, leaving 6 bases between. The CDR3 DNA sequence: TGTGCCAGCAGCTTCTACGGCAATGAGCAGTTCTTC. Amino acid sequence: CASSFYGNEQFF.

This clonotype was observed a few times. The J gene is TRBJ2-1, the V gene TRBV25-1, with 10 bases matching TRBD2. The CDR3 totals 18 residues. Germline values: CDR1 MGHDK, CDR2 SYGVNS. V lost 1 base and J lost 5; bases outside the gene matches: 11. Written as DNA, the CDR3 is TGTGCCAGCAGTGAATTAGCTAGCGGGAGTGTTGGAGACAATGAGCAGTTCTTC. Its protein product is CASSELASGSVGDNEQFF.

The CDR3 here is CAAKREMTDTQYF. Here the CDR3 DNA reads TGTGCCGCTAAGCGGGAGATGACAGATACGCAGTATTTT. The genes are TRBV10-3 and TRBJ2-3, with 8 bases fitting TRBD2. With 11 bases clipped from V and 3 bases from J, the junction kept 7 bases outside the gene matches. The germline CDR1 and CDR2 sequences are ENHRY and SYGVKD. The CDR3 length is 13 residues.